What follows describes a single T cell receptor (beta chain). Its antigen is currently not known. Nothing much larger sits one base from this clone, and base qualities are not available. This sample stems from a study of T-cell reconstitution after alpha-beta-depleted transplantation in children (dated by TCRdb to 2016 to 2017). At the level of the whole study: T-cell immune reconstitution after TCRalphabeta/CD19-depleted allogeneic hematopoietic cell transplantation in children was quantitatively tracked in the study by means of TCR repertoire profiling. The investigation overall reported the following: In some patients, the high TCRbeta diversity seen at day 60 was put down to recipient T cells and intrathymic progenitors that had survived conditioning. The apparently early recovery of alphabetaT-cell counts about two months after transplant reportedly depended on only several hundred rapidly expanded clones that came from non-depleted graft cells. Over the following months the frequencies of hyperexpanded clones went down, and after one year T-cell counts and TCRbeta diversity were mostly credited to newly produced T cells.

Receptor libraries were prepared by PCR. Sequencing was performed on an Illumina HiSeq 2500. Molecular barcoding was employed in the preparation of TCR libraries, with unique molecular identifiers being used to normalize TCRbeta repertoire quantification. The public reads were quality trimmed at Q25 with fastp and then assembled into clones with MiXCR by TCRdb, keeping productive beta chains. Each entry merges the rows of one CDR3 protein and shows their most common DNA and genes. The sample contains hundreds of thousands of distinct CDR3 sequences, under 30% of them found a single time. The ten largest clones take up roughly 5% of the sample. Per the publication, the treatment or condition label means: allogeneic hematopoietic cell transplantation with graft depleted of TCRalphabeta T cells and CD19 B cells. Transplant recipients were children who received TCRalphabeta/CD19-depleted allogeneic hematopoietic cell grafts.

The starting material was PBMCs, mostly from graft donor cells, obtained 360 days after TCRalphabeta/CD19-depleted stem cell transplant. This clonotype was obtained from a female patient between 2 and 10 years old who had a stem cell transplant for congenital amegakaryocytic thrombocytopenia, so the T cells may come from the graft donor.

The nucleotides are TGTGCCAGCAGCTTATGGGTGAAGACAGGGGCCGGGACTGAAGCTTTCTTT. It codes for CASSLWVKTGAGTEAFF. Here the chain combines TRBV11-3 and TRBJ1-1, with 8 central nucleotides matching TRBD1. The CDR3 sequence holds 17 residues, the cysteine and phenylalanine included. The kept DNA is CDR3 alone, 51 bases in frame from the first base. V lost 2 bases and J lost 5 bases, and the count of bases not matched to a germline gene is 13. The germline V gene encodes CDR1 SGHNT and CDR2 YENEEA.